Included here is one T cell receptor beta chain sequence, with context. Its cognate antigen is unknown. The sample originates from a study of T cells in localized non-small cell lung cancer. Broader study findings: Sequencing involved a lone tumor region, leaving heterogeneity possible. Uninvolved adjacent lung showed peak T cell clonality, exceeding tumor. In adjacent lung appeared a median approximately 57 of the top 100 tumor clones. Density of T cells in blood, when higher, went with longer overall survival.

CDR1 and CDR2 (germline): LNHDA, SQIVND (reference sequence). Deletions cut 6 bases from V and 4 bases from J, with 9 bases between. The CDR3 is 12 residues long. The data were produced by immunoSEQ multiplex PCR, yet TCRdb's version contains in-frame clones alone and is incomplete. The data show more than 40,000 clones, more than 85% seen once. V and J are TRBV19 and TRBJ1-1; D uncertain. The specimen was PBMCs, collected before any cancer treatment. This receptor was obtained from a man between 40 and 70 years old with stage II lung adenocarcinoma. The CDR3 sequence: CASSFMGTEAFF. Written as DNA, the CDR3 is TGTGCCAGTAGCTTTATGGGCACTGAAGCTTTCTTT.